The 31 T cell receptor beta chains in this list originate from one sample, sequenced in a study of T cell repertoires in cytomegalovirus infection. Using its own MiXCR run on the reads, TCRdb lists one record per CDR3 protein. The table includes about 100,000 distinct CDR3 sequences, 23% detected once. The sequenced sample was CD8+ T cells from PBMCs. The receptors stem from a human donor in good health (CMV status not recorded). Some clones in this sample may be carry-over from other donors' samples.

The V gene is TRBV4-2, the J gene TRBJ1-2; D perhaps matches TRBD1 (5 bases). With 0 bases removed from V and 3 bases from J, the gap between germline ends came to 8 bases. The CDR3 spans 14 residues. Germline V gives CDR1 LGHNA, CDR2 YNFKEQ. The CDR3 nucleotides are TGTGCCAGCAGCCAAGAGGGGGGGGACTATGGCTACACCTTC. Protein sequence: CASSQEGGDYGYTF.

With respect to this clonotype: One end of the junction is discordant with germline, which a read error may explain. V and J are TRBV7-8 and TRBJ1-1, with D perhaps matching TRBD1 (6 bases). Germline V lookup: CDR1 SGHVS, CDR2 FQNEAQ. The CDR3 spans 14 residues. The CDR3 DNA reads TGTGCCAGCAACTTAAGGGGGGAGAACACTGAAGCTTTCTTT. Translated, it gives CASNLRGENTEAFF.

CDR3 sequence reads: CASSGPTGDEQFF. DNA of the CDR3: TGTGCCAGCAGCGGGCCGACAGGGGACGAGCAGTTCTTC. V and J are TRBV27 and TRBJ2-1; 8 bases agree with TRBD1. The CDR3 sequence is 13 residues long. CDR1 is MNHEY and CDR2 is SMNVEV in the germline V gene (reference sequence). The V gene end was trimmed by 6 bases and the J gene end by 10 bases; junction bases not matched to a gene: 8.

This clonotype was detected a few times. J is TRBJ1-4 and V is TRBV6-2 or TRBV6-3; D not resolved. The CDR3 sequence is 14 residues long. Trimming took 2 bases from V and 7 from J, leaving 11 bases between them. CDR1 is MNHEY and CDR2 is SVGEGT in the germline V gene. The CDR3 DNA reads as TGTGCCAGCAGTTACGTGACGGACTCTGAAAAACTGTTTTTT. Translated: CASSYVTDSEKLFF.

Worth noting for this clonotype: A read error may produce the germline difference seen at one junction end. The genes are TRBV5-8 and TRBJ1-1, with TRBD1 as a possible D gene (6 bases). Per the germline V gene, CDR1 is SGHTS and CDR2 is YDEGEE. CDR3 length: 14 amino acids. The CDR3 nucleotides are TGTGTCAGCAGCTTTAGTTGGGGGGCCTTTGAAGCTTTCTTT. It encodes CVSSFSWGAFEAFF.

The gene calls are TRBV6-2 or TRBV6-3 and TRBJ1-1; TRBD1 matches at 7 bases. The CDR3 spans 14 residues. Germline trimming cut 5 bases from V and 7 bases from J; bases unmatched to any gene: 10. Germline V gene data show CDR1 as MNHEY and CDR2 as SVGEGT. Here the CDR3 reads CASSASGGPFEAFF. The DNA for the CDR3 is TGTGCCAGCAGTGCCTCAGGGGGACCCTTTGAAGCTTTCTTT.

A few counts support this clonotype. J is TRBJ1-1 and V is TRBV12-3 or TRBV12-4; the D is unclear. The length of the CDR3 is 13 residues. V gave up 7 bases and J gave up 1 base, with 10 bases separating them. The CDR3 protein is CASTPDPNTEAFF. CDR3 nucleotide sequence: TGTGCCAGCACCCCTGACCCGAACACTGAAGCTTTCTTT.

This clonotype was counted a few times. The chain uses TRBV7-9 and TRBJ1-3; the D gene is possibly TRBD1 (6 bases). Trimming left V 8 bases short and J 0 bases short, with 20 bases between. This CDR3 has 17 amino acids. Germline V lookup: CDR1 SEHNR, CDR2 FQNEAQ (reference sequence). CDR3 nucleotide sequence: TGTGCCAGCTCGGGGGGCGGGACACCTTTCTCTGGAAACACCATATATTTT. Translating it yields CASSGGGTPFSGNTIYF.

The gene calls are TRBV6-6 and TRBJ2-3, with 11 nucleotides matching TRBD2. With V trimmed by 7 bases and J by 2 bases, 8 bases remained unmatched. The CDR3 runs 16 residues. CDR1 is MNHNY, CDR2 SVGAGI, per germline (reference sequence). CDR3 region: CASTYTSGGNTDTQYF. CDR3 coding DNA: TGTGCCAGCACCTATACTAGCGGGGGCAACACAGATACGCAGTATTTT.

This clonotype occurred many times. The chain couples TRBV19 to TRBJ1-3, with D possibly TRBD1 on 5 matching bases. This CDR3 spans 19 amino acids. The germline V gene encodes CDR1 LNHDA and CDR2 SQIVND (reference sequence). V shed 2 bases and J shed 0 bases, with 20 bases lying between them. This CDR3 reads CASSIKGGEHSSSGNTIYF. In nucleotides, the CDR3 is TGTGCCAGTAGTATAAAAGGAGGGGAGCACTCGAGCTCTGGAAACACCATATATTTT. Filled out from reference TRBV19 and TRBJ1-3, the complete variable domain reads DGGITQSPKYLFRKEGQNVTLSCEQNLNHDAMYWYRQDPGQGLRLIYYSQIVNDFQKGDIAEGYSVSREKKESFPLTVTSAQKNPTAFYLCASSIKGGEHSSSGNTIYFGEGSWLTVV.

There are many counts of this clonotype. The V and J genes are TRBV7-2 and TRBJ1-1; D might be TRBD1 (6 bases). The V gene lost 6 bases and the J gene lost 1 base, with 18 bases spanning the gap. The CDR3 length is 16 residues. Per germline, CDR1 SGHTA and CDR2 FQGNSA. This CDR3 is CASRLKVVGGNTEAFF. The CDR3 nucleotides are TGTGCCAGCAGATTAAAGGTGGTAGGGGGGAACACTGAAGCTTTCTTT.

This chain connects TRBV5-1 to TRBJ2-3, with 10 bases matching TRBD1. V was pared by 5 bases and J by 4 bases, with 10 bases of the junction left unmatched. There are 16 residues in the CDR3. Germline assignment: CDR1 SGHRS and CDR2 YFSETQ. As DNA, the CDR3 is TGCGCCAGCAGTTCCGTAGAGGGACAGGGGTCAGATACGCAGTATTTT. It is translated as CASSSVEGQGSDTQYF. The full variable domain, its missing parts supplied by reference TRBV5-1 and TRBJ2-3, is KAGVTQTPRYLIKTRGQQVTLSCSPISGHRSVSWYQQTPGQGLQFLFEYFSETQRNKGNFPGRFSGRQFSNSRSEMNVSTLELGDSALYLCASSSVEGQGSDTQYFGPGTRLTVL.

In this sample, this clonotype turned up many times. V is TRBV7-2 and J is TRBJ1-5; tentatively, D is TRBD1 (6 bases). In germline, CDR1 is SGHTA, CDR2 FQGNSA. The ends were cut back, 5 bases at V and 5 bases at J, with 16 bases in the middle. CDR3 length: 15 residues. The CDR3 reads CASSPGHQGDQPQHF. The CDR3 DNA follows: TGTGCCAGCAGCCCGGGACATCAAGGAGATCAGCCCCAGCATTTT. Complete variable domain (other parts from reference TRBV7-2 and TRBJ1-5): GAGVSQSPSNKVTEKGKDVELRCDPISGHTALYWYRQSLGQGLEFLIYFQGNSAPDKSGLPSDRFSAERTGGSVSTLTIQRTQQEDSAVYLCASSPGHQGDQPQHFGDGTRLSIL.

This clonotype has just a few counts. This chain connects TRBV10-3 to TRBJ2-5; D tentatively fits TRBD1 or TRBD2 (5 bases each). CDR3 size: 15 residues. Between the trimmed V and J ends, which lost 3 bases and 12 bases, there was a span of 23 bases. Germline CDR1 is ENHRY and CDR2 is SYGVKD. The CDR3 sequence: CAISEERGAQWVKYF. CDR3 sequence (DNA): TGTGCCATCAGTGAAGAGCGAGGGGCCCAGTGGGTAAAGTACTTC.

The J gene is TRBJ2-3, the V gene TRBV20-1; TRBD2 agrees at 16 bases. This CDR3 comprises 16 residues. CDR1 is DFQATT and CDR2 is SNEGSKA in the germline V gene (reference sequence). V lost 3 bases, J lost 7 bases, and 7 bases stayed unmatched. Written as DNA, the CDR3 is TGCAGTGCTAGGTCCGGGACTAGCGGGAGGGCATATACGCAGTATTTT. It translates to CSARSGTSGRAYTQYF.

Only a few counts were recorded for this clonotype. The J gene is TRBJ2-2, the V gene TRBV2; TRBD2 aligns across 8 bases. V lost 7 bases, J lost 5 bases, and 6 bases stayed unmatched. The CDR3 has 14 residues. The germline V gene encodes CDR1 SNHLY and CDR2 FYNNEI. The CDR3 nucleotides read TGTGCCAGCAATGAGGGACTAGATACCGGGGAGCTGTTTTTT. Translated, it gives CASNEGLDTGELFF.

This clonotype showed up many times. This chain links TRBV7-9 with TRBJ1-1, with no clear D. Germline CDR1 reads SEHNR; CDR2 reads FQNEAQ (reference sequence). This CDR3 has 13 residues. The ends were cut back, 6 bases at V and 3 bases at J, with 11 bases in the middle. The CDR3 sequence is CASREPVDTEAFF. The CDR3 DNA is TGTGCCAGCAGAGAGCCCGTCGACACTGAAGCTTTCTTT.

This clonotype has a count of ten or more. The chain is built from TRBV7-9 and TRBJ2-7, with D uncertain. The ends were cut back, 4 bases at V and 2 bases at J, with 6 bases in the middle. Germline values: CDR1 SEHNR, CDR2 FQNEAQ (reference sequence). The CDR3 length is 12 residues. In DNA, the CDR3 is TGTGCCAGCAGCTCAGCCACCTACGAGCAGTACTTC. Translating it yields CASSSATYEQYF.

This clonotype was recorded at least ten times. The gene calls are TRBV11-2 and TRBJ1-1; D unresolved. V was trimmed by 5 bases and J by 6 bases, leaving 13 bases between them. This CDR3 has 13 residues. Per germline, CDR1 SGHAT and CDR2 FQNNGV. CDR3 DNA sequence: TGTGCCAGCAGCCACCCTTACCGGGCTGAAGCTTTCTTT. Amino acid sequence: CASSHPYRAEAFF.

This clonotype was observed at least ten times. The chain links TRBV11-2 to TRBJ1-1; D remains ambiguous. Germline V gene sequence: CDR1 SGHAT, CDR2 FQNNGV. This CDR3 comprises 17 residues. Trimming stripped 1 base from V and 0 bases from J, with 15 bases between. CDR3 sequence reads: CASSLGQDLIMNTEAFF. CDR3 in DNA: TGTGCCAGCAGCTTAGGCCAGGATCTCATAATGAACACTGAAGCTTTCTTT.

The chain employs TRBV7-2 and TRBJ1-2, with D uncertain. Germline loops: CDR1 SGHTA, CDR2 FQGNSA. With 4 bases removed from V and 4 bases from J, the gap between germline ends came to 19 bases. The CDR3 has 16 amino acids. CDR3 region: CASSSERFGEPYGYTF. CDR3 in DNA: TGTGCCAGCAGCTCCGAGAGGTTTGGGGAACCCTATGGCTACACCTTC.

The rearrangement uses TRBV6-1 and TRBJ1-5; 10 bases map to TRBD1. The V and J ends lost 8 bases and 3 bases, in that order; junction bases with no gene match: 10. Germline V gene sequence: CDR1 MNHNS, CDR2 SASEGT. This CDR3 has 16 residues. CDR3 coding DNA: TGTGCCAGCGACAGGGGGCCTGAATACCCCAATCAGCCCCAGCATTTT. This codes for CASDRGPEYPNQPQHF.

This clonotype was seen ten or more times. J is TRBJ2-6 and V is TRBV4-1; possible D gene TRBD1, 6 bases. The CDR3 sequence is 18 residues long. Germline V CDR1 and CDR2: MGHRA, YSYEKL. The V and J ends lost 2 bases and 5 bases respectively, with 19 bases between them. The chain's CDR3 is CASSQPRDTHERANVLTF. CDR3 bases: TGCGCCAGCAGCCAACCCAGGGACACCCACGAGAGGGCCAACGTCCTGACTTTC.

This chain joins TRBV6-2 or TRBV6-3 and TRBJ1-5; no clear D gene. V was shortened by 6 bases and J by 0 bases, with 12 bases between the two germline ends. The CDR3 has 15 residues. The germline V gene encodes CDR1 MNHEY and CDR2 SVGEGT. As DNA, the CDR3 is TGTGCCAGCAGACCGGACGGGAATAGCAATCAGCCCCAGCATTTT. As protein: CASRPDGNSNQPQHF.

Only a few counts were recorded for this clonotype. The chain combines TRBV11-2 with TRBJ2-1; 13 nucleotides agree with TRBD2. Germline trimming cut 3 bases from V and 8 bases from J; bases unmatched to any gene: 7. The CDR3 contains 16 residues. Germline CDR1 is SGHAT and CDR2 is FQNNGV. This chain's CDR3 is CASSLGLAGPGDEQFF. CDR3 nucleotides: TGTGCCAGCAGCTTGGGACTAGCGGGACCGGGGGATGAGCAGTTCTTC.

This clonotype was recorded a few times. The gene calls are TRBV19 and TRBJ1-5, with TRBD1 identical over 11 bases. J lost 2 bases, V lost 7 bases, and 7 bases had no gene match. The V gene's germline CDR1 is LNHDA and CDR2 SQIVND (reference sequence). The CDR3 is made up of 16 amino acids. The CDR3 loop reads CASIGQGAIGNQPQHF. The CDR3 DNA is TGTGCCAGTATAGGACAGGGGGCTATTGGCAATCAGCCCCAGCATTTT. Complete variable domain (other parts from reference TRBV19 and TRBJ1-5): DGGITQSPKYLFRKEGQNVTLSCEQNLNHDAMYWYRQDPGQGLRLIYYSQIVNDFQKGDIAEGYSVSREKKESFPLTVTSAQKNPTAFYLCASIGQGAIGNQPQHFGDGTRLSIL.

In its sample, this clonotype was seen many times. CDR3 coding DNA: TGTGCCAGCAACCCGGACAGATATAATGAAAAACTGTTTTTT. Amino acids: CASNPDRYNEKLFF. This chain connects TRBV28 to TRBJ1-4; weak D call: TRBD1 (6 bases). Germline-derived CDR1 and CDR2 are MDHEN and SYDVKM. The CDR3 loop spans 14 amino acids. V lost 7 bases, J lost 4 bases, and 13 bases lay in between.

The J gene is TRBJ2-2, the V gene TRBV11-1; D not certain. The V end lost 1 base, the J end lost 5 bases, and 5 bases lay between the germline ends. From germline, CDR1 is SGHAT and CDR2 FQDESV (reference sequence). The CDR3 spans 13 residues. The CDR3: CASSLGRTGELFF. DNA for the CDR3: TGTGCCAGCAGCTTAGGGCGGACCGGGGAGCTGTTTTTT.

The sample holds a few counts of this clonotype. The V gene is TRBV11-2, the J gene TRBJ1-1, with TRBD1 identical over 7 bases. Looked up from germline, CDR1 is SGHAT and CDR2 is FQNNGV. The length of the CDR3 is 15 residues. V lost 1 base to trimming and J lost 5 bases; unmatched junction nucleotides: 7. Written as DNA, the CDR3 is TGTGCCAGCAGCTTAGTAACAGGGGAAAAAACTGAAGCTTTCTTT. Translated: CASSLVTGEKTEAFF.

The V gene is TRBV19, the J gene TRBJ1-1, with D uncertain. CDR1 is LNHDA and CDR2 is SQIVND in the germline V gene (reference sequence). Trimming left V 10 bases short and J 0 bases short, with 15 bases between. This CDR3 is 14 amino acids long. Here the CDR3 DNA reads TGTGCCACCCGATCAGGTCGAATGAACACTGAAGCTTTCTTT. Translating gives CATRSGRMNTEAFF.

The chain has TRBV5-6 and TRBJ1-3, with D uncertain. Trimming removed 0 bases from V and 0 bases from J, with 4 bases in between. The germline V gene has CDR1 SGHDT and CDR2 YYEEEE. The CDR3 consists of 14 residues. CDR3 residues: CASSLGNSGNTIYF. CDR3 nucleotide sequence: TGTGCCAGCAGCTTGGGTAACTCTGGAAACACCATATATTTT.